One and the same sample provided the 27 T cell receptor beta chains below, sequenced in a study of cytomegalovirus exposure and HLA in healthy donors. This PCR relied on a set of 60 Vbeta primers and 13 Jbeta primers. The table came from immunoSEQ multiplex PCR; TCRdb's copy has only in-frame clones and leaves some out. The top ten hold roughly 2% of the sample, which has under 300,000 clones, approximately 84% seen once. Specimen: PBMCs. The receptors originated from a woman in her forties in good health and CMV-seropositive.

The chain couples TRBV28 to TRBJ2-7; D might be TRBD2 (6 bases). The ends were cut back, 1 base at V and 6 bases at J, with 19 bases in the middle. The CDR3 runs 16 residues. Per germline, CDR1 MDHEN and CDR2 SYDVKM. The CDR3 DNA is TGTGCCAGCAGTTTATCGGCGGGAATAAGTCGAGTCGAGCAGTACTTC. Translating it yields CASSLSAGISRVEQYF.

The V call is TRBV7-8, the J call TRBJ2-7; D not resolved. CDR3 length: 11 residues. CDR1 and CDR2 (germline): SGHVS, FQNEAQ. The V end was cut by 6 bases, the J end by 4 bases, with 7 bases between. CDR3 sequence reads: CASSPRYEQYF. CDR3 DNA sequence: TGTGCCAGCAGTCCCCGGTACGAGCAGTACTTC.

In this sample, this clone turned up once. The rearrangement uses TRBV4-3 and TRBJ2-5; 8 bases line up with TRBD2. The J call could be wrong; TRBJ2-7 is a better fit for the DNA end. The CDR3 runs 17 residues. Germline values: CDR1 LGHNA, CDR2 YSLEER. For the CDR3, the DNA is TGCGCCAGCAGCCAAGATTTACTAGCGGAGCTCTCCTACGAGCAGTACTTC. This encodes CASSQDLLAELSYEQYF.

This rearrangement joins TRBV4-2 to TRBJ2-7; D ambiguous. The CDR3 consists of 15 residues. Germline loops: CDR1 LGHNA, CDR2 YNFKEQ. Trimming removed 1 base at V and 3 bases at J, with 13 bases between. The CDR3: CASSQVYANGYEQYF. CDR3 coding DNA: TGTGCCAGCAGCCAAGTTTATGCTAACGGCTACGAGCAGTACTTC.

CDR3 sequence (DNA): TGTGCCAGCAGCCCTACGCAGGGGGGCGGGATCAGTTACGAGCAGTACTTC. It yields the protein CASSPTQGGGISYEQYF. This chain connects TRBV5-5 to TRBJ2-7; possibly TRBD1 for D (7 bases). Looked up from germline, CDR1 is SGHKS and CDR2 is YYEKEE (reference sequence). Deletions cut 4 bases from V and 4 bases from J, with 24 bases between. The CDR3 is made up of 17 amino acids. The full variable domain, rest sourced from reference TRBV5-5 and TRBJ2-7, is DAGVTQSPTHLIKTRGQQVTLRCSPISGHKSVSWYQQVLGQGPQFIFQYYEKEERGRGNFPDRFSARQFPNYSSELNVNALLLGDSALYLCASSPTQGGGISYEQYFGPGTRLTVT.

The chain recombines TRBV28 with TRBJ2-7, with TRBD1 matching 8 bases. The V gene's germline CDR1 is MDHEN and CDR2 SYDVKM. V lost 2 bases and J lost 4; bases outside the gene matches: 7. The CDR3 sequence is 15 residues long. Written as DNA, the CDR3 is TGTGCCAGCAGTTTAATCCGGGACAGGCGATACGAGCAGTACTTC. Translated: CASSLIRDRRYEQYF.

The V call is TRBV7-2, the J call TRBJ1-3; TRBD1 might be the D (6 bases). V lost 6 bases to trimming and J lost 4 bases, with 13 bases between them. Germline lookup yields CDR1 SGHTA and CDR2 FQGNSA. This CDR3 contains 14 residues. CDR3 loop: CASSYSGAGNTIYF. The CDR3 DNA reads as TGTGCCAGCAGTTACTCAGGGGCCGGAAACACCATATATTTT.

This chain joins TRBV6-5 and TRBJ2-5, with 9 bases lining up with TRBD2. This CDR3 region has 15 residues. V shed 1 base and J 4 bases; nucleotides not matched to a gene: 4. From germline, CDR1 is MNHEY and CDR2 SVGAGI. The CDR3 spells CASSYLAGVRETQYF. The CDR3 nucleotides are TGTGCCAGCAGTTACTTAGCGGGAGTTAGAGAGACCCAGTACTTC.

V usage is TRBV5-8 and J usage is TRBJ2-7; 10 bases map to TRBD1. Germline CDR1 is SGHTS and CDR2 is YDEGEE. The CDR3 is 15 amino acids. V shed 4 bases, J shed 2 bases, and the junction held 6 bases outside the gene matches. CDR3 DNA sequence: TGTGCCAGCAGCGGGGCCGGGACAGGGGCCTACGAGCAGTACTTC. Its protein product is CASSGAGTGAYEQYF.

The chain recombines TRBV7-2 with TRBJ2-7, with D possibly matching TRBD2 (6 bases). Germline CDR1 SGHTA, CDR2 FQGNSA. V lost 0 bases and J lost 2, with 11 bases in between. The CDR3 covers 15 residues. CDR3 nucleotide sequence: TGTGCCAGCAGCTTAGCGTCGGGAGTAGCCTACGAGCAGTACTTC. Protein sequence: CASSLASGVAYEQYF.

The chain recombines TRBV28 with TRBJ1-5; 9 bases fit TRBD1. Trimming removed 2 bases from V and 3 bases from J; junction bases left unmatched: 5. The CDR3 totals 16 residues. Per the germline V gene, CDR1 is MDHEN and CDR2 is SYDVKM. The CDR3 protein is CASSLGTGSHNQPQHF. DNA for the CDR3: TGTGCCAGCAGTTTAGGGACAGGGTCTCACAATCAGCCCCAGCATTTT.

The V and J genes are TRBV11-3 and TRBJ2-5; 8 nucleotides line up with TRBD2. J gave up 5 bases and V 4 bases, and 3 bases lay outside the gene matches. The CDR3 has 13 residues. Germline CDR1 is SGHNT and CDR2 is YENEEA. CDR3 residues: CASSSGGGETQYF. The CDR3 nucleotides read TGTGCCAGCAGCTCCGGCGGGGGGGAGACCCAGTACTTC.

CDR3 amino acids: CASSGTGYNSPLHF. CDR3 nucleotide sequence: TGTGCCAGCAGCGGGACAGGCTACAATTCACCCCTCCACTTT. The chain employs TRBV28 and TRBJ1-6, with 8 bases matching TRBD1. J was trimmed by 7 bases and V by 6 bases; bases with no gene match: 5. This CDR3 has 14 residues. Looked up from germline, CDR1 is MDHEN and CDR2 is SYDVKM.

The chain recombines TRBV9 with TRBJ2-3, with TRBD2 matching over 7 bases. Trimming took 5 bases from V and 2 from J; bases not matched to a gene: 8. The germline V gene has CDR1 SGDLS and CDR2 YYNGEE. The CDR3 is 15 amino acids. The CDR3 nucleotides read TGTGCCAGCAGTCGGGCTAGCGGCATCACAGATACGCAGTATTTT. This encodes CASSRASGITDTQYF. The full variable domain, completed using reference TRBV9 and TRBJ2-3, is DSGVTQTPKHLITATGQRVTLRCSPRSGDLSVYWYQQSLDQGLQFLIQYYNGEERAKGNILERFSAQQFPDLHSELNLSSLELGDSALYFCASSRASGITDTQYFGPGTRLTVL.

Details on this clone: Within the sample, other DNA sequences also encode this same CDR3. This sequence joins TRBV30 and TRBJ1-4; D is undetermined. Trimming took 3 bases from V and 7 from J, leaving 6 bases between them. The CDR3 consists of 11 residues. CDR1 and CDR2 from the germline V gene are GTSNPN and SVGIG (reference sequence). In DNA form, the CDR3 reads TGTGCCTGGAGCTTCGGTGAAAAACTGTTTTTT. This sequence encodes CAWSFGEKLFF. The full variable domain, in which reference TRBV30 and TRBJ1-4 provide the parts outside the CDR3, is SQTIHQWPATLVQPVGSPLSLECTVEGTSNPNLYWYRQAAGRGLQLLFYSVGIGQISSEVPQNLSASRPQDRQFILSSKKLLLSDSGFYLCAWSFGEKLFFGSGTQLSVL.

This clone has only one observation. This rearrangement joins TRBV28 to TRBJ2-1, with D hard to call. V lost 3 bases to trimming and J lost 6 bases, with 6 bases between them. CDR3 length equals 12 residues. Germline V CDR1 and CDR2: MDHEN, SYDVKM. CDR3 sequence: CASSFLGNEQFF. The CDR3 DNA reads as TGTGCCAGCAGTTTCCTCGGCAATGAGCAGTTCTTC. Full variable domain (remainder filled in from reference TRBV28 and TRBJ2-1): DVKVTQSSRYLVKRTGEKVFLECVQDMDHENMFWYRQDPGLGLRLIYFSYDVKMKEKGDIPEGYSVSREKKERFSLILESASTNQTSMYLCASSFLGNEQFFGPGTRLTVL.

The chain has TRBV14 and TRBJ2-1, with TRBD2 matching 7 bases. V was pared by 4 bases and J by 0 bases, with 6 bases of the junction left unmatched. The V gene's germline CDR1 is SGHDN and CDR2 FVKESK. The CDR3 has 16 residues. CDR3 sequence (DNA): TGTGCCAGCAGCCGCCGAGCGGGGACCTCCTACAATGAGCAGTTCTTC. Translation: CASSRRAGTSYNEQFF.

This clone was detected only a few times. This sequence joins TRBV7-2 and TRBJ1-5, with 7 positions matching TRBD1. The ends lost 5 bases at V and 2 bases at J; junction bases unmatched: 6. CDR1 is SGHTA, CDR2 FQGNSA, per germline. This CDR3 contains 15 residues. The CDR3 sequence is CASSADRAGNQPQHF. The CDR3 DNA reads as TGTGCCAGCAGCGCCGACAGGGCGGGCAATCAGCCCCAGCATTTT.

This chain joins TRBV13 and TRBJ2-5, with D maybe TRBD1 (5 bases). From germline, CDR1 is PRHDT and CDR2 FYEKMQ (reference sequence). V shed 2 bases and J shed 5 bases, with 12 bases lying between them. The CDR3 runs 14 residues. The CDR3 bases are TGTGCCAGCAGCTTAAAGGGGCATCATGAGACCCAGTACTTC. Translated, it gives CASSLKGHHETQYF.

This clone was seen more than once but under ten times. J is TRBJ1-4 and V is TRBV6-6; 9 bases match TRBD1. This CDR3 region has 16 residues. V lost 6 bases, J lost 7 bases, and 12 bases stayed unmatched. In germline, CDR1 is MNHNY, CDR2 SVGAGI (reference sequence). For the CDR3, the DNA is TGTGCCAGCAGCCCGGCGACAGGGGGTATTAGTGAAAAACTGTTTTTT. Protein sequence: CASSPATGGISEKLFF.

The chain carries TRBV7-9 and TRBJ1-2; D gene ambiguous. V was pared by 3 bases and J by 12 bases, with 2 bases between. The V gene's germline CDR1 is SEHNR and CDR2 FQNEAQ (reference sequence). The CDR3 sequence is 8 residues long. The CDR3 reads CASSFDTF. The CDR3 DNA sequence: TGTGCCAGCAGCTTCGACACCTTC. Drawing the rest from reference TRBV7-9 and TRBJ1-2, the complete variable domain is DTGVSQNPRHKITKRGQNVTFRCDPISEHNRLYWYRQTLGQGPEFLTYFQNEAQLEKSRLLSDRFSAERPKGSFSTLEIQRTEQGDSAMYLCASSFDTFGSGTRLTVV.

The chain is built from TRBV30 and TRBJ1-2; D not certain. Trimming pared 3 bases from V and 2 bases from J, leaving 16 bases between. CDR1 is GTSNPN, CDR2 SVGIG, per germline (reference sequence). The CDR3 loop spans 15 amino acids. CDR3 nucleotide sequence: TGTGCCTGGAGGGTCACAGTTGCTGGAAACTATGGCTACACCTTC. Encoded protein: CAWRVTVAGNYGYTF.

The V call is TRBV7-8, the J call TRBJ1-1, with 10 bases matching TRBD1. The trim removed 5 bases at V and 3 bases at J, leaving 6 bases unmatched. The V gene's germline CDR1 is SGHVS and CDR2 FQNEAQ. The CDR3 consists of 15 residues. CDR3 DNA sequence: TGTGCCAGCAGCCCACCCGGGACAGGGGACACTGAAGCTTTCTTT. Translated, it gives CASSPPGTGDTEAFF.

This clone appeared a few times. The chain joins TRBV5-8 to TRBJ2-7, with D possibly matching TRBD1 (6 bases). This CDR3 has 14 amino acids. V lost 4 bases and J lost 3, with 14 bases in between. Per germline, CDR1 SGHTS and CDR2 YDEGEE. CDR3 DNA: TGTGCCAGCAGCCGGACAGTTGGGGTCTACGAGCAGTACTTC. The encoded protein is CASSRTVGVYEQYF.

This clone was detected once. This sequence joins TRBV6-6 and TRBJ2-2; 12 bases fit TRBD2. The trim removed 2 bases at V and 8 bases at J, leaving 3 bases unmatched. The length of the CDR3 is 15 residues. The germline V gene has CDR1 MNHNY and CDR2 SVGAGI (reference sequence). The CDR3 is CASSYGLAGLGELFF. The CDR3 nucleotides are TGTGCCAGCAGTTACGGACTAGCGGGATTAGGGGAGCTGTTTTTT.

The chain links TRBV13 to TRBJ2-3; 9 nucleotides match TRBD2. Germline assignment: CDR1 PRHDT and CDR2 FYEKMQ (reference sequence). The trim removed 7 bases at V and 5 bases at J, leaving 10 bases unmatched. This CDR3 comprises 15 residues. CDR3 in amino acids: CASTRLAGIGDTQYF. CDR3 in DNA: TGTGCCAGCACCCGCCTAGCGGGAATTGGAGATACGCAGTATTTT.

The chain uses TRBV19 and TRBJ1-5; TRBD1 matches 7 bases. Germline-derived CDR1 and CDR2 are LNHDA and SQIVND (reference sequence). The CDR3 consists of 15 residues. V shed 7 bases and J 6 bases; nucleotides not matched to a gene: 12. CDR3: CASKLAAGGSQPQHF. The CDR3 DNA is TGTGCCAGTAAACTCGCGGCAGGGGGAAGTCAGCCCCAGCATTTT.